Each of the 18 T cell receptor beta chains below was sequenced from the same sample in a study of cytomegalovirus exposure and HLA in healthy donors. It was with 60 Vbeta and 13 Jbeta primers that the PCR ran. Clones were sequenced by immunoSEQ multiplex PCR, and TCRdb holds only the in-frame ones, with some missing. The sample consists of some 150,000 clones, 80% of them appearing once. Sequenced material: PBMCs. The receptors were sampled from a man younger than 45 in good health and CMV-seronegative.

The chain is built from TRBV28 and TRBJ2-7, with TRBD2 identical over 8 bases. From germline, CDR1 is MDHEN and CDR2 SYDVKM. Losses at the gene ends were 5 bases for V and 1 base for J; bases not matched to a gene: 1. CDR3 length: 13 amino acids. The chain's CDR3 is CASSPGGSYEQYF. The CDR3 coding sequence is TGTGCCAGCAGTCCGGGGGGGTCCTACGAGCAGTACTTC.

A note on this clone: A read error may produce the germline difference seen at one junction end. CDR3 DNA: TGTGCCAGCTCCCCACTGGGGGCCGGCGGCTACACCTTC. Amino acids: CASSPLGAGGYTF. This sequence joins TRBV18 and TRBJ1-2; D perhaps matches TRBD1 (6 bases). CDR1 is KGHSH and CDR2 is LQKENI in the germline V gene. The CDR3 covers 13 residues.

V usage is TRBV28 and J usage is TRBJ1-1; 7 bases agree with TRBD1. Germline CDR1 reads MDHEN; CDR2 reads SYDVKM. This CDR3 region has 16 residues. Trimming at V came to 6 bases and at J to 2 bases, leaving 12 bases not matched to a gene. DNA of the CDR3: TGTGCCAGCAGAAACGACAGGGTGGAGGGCAACACTGAAGCTTTCTTT. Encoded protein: CASRNDRVEGNTEAFF.

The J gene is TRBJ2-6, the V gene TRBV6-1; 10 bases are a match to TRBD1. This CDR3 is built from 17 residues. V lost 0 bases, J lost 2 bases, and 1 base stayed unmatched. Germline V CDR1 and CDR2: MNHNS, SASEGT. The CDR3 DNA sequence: TGTGCCAGCAGTGAAGCCGGGACAGGGGCTGGGGCCAACGTCCTGACTTTC. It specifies CASSEAGTGAGANVLTF.

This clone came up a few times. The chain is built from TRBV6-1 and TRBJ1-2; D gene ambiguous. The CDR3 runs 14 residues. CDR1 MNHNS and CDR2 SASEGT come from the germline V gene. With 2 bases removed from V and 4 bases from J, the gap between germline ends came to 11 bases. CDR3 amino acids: CASSERERIYGYTF. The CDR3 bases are TGTGCCAGCAGTGAAAGGGAGCGGATCTATGGCTACACCTTC.

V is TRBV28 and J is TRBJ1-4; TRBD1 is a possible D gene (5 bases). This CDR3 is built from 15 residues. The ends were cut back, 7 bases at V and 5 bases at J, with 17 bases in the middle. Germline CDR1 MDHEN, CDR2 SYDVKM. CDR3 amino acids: CASNSRPGWNEKLFF. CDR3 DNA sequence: TGTGCCAGCAATTCGAGGCCAGGGTGGAATGAAAAACTGTTTTTT. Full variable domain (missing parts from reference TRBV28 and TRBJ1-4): DVKVTQSSRYLVKRTGEKVFLECVQDMDHENMFWYRQDPGLGLRLIYFSYDVKMKEKGDIPEGYSVSREKKERFSLILESASTNQTSMYLCASNSRPGWNEKLFFGSGTQLSVL.

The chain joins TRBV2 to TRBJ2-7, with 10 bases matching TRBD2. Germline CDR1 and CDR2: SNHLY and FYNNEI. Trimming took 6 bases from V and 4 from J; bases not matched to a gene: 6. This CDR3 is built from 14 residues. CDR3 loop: CASRSSGSYYEQYF. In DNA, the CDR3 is TGTGCCAGCAGGTCTAGCGGGAGTTATTACGAGCAGTACTTC.

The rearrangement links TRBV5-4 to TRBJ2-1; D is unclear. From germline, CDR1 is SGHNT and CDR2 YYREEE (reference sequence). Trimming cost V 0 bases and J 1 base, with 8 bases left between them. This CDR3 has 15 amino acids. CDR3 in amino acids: CASSLGSNSYNEQFF. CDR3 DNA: TGTGCCAGCAGCTTGGGGTCTAATTCCTACAATGAGCAGTTCTTC.

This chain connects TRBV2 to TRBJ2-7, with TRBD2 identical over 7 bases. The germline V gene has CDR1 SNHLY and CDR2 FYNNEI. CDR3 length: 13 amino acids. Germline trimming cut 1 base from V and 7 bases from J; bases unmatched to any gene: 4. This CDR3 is CASSEGLAEEQYF. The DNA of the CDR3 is TGTGCCAGCAGTGAAGGGCTAGCGGAAGAGCAGTACTTC.

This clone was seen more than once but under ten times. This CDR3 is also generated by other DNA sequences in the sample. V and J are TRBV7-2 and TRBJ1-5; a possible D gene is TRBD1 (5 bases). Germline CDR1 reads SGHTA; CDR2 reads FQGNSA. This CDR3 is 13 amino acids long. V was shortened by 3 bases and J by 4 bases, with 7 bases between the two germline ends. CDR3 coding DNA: TGTGCCAGCAGCTTCCAGGGTAATCAGCCCCAGCATTTT. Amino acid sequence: CASSFQGNQPQHF. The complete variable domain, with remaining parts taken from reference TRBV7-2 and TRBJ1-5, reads GAGVSQSPSNKVTEKGKDVELRCDPISGHTALYWYRQSLGQGLEFLIYFQGNSAPDKSGLPSDRFSAERTGGSVSTLTIQRTQQEDSAVYLCASSFQGNQPQHFGDGTRLSIL.

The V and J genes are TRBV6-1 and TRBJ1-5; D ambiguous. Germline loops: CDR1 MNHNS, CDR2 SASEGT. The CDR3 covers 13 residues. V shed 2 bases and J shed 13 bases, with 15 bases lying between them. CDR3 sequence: CASSEKTSSLQHF. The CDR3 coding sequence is TGTGCCAGCAGTGAAAAGACAAGTTCTTTGCAGCATTTT.

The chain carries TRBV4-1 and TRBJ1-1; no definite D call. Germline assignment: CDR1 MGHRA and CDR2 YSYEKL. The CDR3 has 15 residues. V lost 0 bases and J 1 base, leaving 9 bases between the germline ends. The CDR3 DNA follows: TGCGCCAGCAGCCAAGACCCCGGAGGGAACACTGAAGCTTTCTTT. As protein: CASSQDPGGNTEAFF.

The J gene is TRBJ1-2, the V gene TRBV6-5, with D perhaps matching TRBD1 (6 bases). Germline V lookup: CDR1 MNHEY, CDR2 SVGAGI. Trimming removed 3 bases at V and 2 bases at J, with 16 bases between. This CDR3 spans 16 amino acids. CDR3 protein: CASSYSTGRGNYGYTF. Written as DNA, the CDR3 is TGTGCCAGCAGTTATTCAACAGGGAGAGGCAACTATGGCTACACCTTC.

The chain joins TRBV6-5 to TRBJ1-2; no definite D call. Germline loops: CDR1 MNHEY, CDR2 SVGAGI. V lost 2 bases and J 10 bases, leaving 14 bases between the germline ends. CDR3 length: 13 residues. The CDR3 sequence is CASSYGYEVSYTF. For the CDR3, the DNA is TGTGCCAGCAGTTACGGGTACGAGGTTTCCTACACCTTC.

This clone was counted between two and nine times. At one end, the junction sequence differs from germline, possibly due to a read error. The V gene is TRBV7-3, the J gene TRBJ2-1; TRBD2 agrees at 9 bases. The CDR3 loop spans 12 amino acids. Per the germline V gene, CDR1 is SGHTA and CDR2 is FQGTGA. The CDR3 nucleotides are TGTTCCAGCAGTCTAGCGGGGAAGGAGCAGTTCTTC. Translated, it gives CSSSLAGKEQFF.

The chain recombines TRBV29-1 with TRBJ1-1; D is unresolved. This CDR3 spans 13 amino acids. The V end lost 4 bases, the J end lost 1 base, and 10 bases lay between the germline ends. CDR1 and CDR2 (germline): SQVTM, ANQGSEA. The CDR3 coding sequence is TGCAGCGTTGTATTACGGGGGAACACTGAAGCTTTCTTT. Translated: CSVVLRGNTEAFF.

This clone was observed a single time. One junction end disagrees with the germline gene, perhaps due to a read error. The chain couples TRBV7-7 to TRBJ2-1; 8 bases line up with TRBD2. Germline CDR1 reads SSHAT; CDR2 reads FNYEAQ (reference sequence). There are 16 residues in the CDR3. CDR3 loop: CASSLERGPGLHEQFF. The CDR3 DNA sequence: TGTGCTAGCAGCTTAGAGCGGGGGCCTGGGCTTCATGAGCAGTTCTTC. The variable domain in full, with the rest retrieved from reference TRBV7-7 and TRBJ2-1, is GAGVSQSPRYKVTKRGQDVTLRCDPISSHATLYWYQQALGQGPEFLTYFNYEAQPDKSGLPSDRFSAERPEGSISTLTIQRTEQRDSAMYRCASSLERGPGLHEQFFGPGTRLTVL.

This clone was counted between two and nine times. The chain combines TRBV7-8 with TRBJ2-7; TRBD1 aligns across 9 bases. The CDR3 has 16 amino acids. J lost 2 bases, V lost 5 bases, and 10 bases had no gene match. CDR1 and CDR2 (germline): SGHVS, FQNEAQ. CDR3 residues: CASSPTRDRVPYEQYF. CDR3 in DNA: TGTGCCAGCAGCCCAACCCGGGACAGGGTTCCCTACGAGCAGTACTTC.